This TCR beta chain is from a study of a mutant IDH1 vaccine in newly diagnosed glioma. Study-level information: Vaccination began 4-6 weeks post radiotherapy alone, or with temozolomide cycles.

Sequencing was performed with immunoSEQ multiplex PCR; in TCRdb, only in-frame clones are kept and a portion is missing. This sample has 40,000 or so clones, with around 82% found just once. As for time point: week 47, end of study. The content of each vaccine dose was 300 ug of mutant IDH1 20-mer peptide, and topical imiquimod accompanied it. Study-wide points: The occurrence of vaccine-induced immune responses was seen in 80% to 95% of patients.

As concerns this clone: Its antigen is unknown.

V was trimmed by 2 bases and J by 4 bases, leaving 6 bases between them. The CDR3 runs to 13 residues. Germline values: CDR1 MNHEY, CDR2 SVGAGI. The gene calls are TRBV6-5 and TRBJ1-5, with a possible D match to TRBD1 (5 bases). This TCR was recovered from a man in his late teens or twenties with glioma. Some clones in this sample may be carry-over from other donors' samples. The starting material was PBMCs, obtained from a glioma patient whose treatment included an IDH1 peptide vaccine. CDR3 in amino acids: CASSYQGNQPQHF. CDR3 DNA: TGTGCCAGCAGTTACCAGGGAAATCAGCCCCAGCATTTT.